These 5 T cell receptor beta chains originate from one sample sequenced in a study of blood T cell repertoires in COVID-19 (dated by TCRdb to 2018 to 2020). Library preparation used the immunoSEQ multiplex PCR assay. TCRdb's version of the immuneACCESS table is confined to in-frame rearrangements and falls short of the full clone set. An unresolved V gene accounts for under half of the shortfall where checked; the remainder is of unknown origin. This sample holds 80,000 to 100,000 clones; about 84% were observed only once. The ten largest clones take up nearly 4.5% of the sample. Sequencing was done on a sample of peripheral blood. All receptors come from a man aged 55 to 70 with acute or convalescent COVID-19.

The rearrangement links TRBV21-1 to TRBJ2-4; TRBD1, the table's D call, was not compared with the DNA. TRBV21-1 is given as a pseudogene. The CDR3 loop spans 15 amino acids. CDR3: CASTPGQGSKNIQYF. The CDR3 DNA sequence: TGTGCCAGCACTCCGGGACAGGGATCCAAAAACATTCAGTACTTC.

Only one count was recorded for this clone. The genes are TRBV7-2 and TRBJ1-1; D call uncertain. V was cut by 0 bases and J by 0 bases, with 8 bases left in between. Germline CDR1 reads SGHTA; CDR2 reads FQGNSA. The CDR3 runs to 15 residues. The CDR3 spells CASSLASSVNTEAFF. CDR3 nucleotide sequence: TGTGCCAGCAGCTTAGCGTCGTCTGTGAACACTGAAGCTTTCTTT.

Relative to its sample, this clone is medium-sized. The chain has TRBV5-6 and TRBJ1-4; TRBD1 agrees at 7 bases. V lost 5 bases to trimming and J lost 6 bases; unmatched junction nucleotides: 7. The CDR3 contains 14 residues. The germline V gene encodes CDR1 SGHDT and CDR2 YYEEEE. The CDR3 protein is CASSFGTAYEKLFF. CDR3 nucleotides: TGTGCCAGCAGTTTCGGGACAGCGTATGAAAAACTGTTTTTT.

This chain uses TRBV7-8 with TRBJ2-7; 9 nucleotides agree with TRBD1. In germline, CDR1 is SGHVS, CDR2 FQNEAQ. The ends lost 4 bases at V and 4 bases at J; junction bases unmatched: 5. This CDR3 is built from 14 residues. Here the CDR3 reads CASSWTGERYEQYF. The CDR3 region has the DNA TGTGCCAGCAGCTGGACAGGGGAGAGATACGAGCAGTACTTC.

The rearrangement joins TRBV4-3 to TRBJ2-4; D gene ambiguous. The CDR3 extends over 15 amino acids. Germline values: CDR1 LGHNA, CDR2 YSLEER. Between the trimmed V and J ends, which lost 1 base and 3 bases, there was a span of 10 bases. CDR3 in amino acids: CASSQVMSGKNIQYF. The CDR3 region has the DNA TGCGCCAGCAGCCAAGTTATGTCGGGCAAAAACATTCAGTACTTC.